This T cell receptor (beta chain) was sequenced for a study of blood T cells in healthy people across ages. Through a sample-barcoded 5' primer and a J-beta primer mix, a second PCR was run for 7 to 11 cycles. TCRdb reanalysed the 5' RACE reads using MiXCR and keeps one entry per CDR3 protein. The data show almost 550,000 distinct CDR3 sequences, with less than 25% seen just once and 8.7% held by the top ten. Another study also made use of these data, one on T cells of mothers and their children. From that study: The donors comprised more than five children and their three healthy Caucasian mothers. Comparable shaping of TCR recombination output by thymic selection was observed in related and unrelated pairs. Slightly higher but non-significant overlap marked related mother-child pairs versus unrelated pairs.

The clonotype was recovered from a boy between 5 and 17 years old in good health. Sequenced input: blood.

The CDR3 here is CASRTGTGRGAQFF. DNA of the CDR3: TGTGCCAGCCGGACCGGGACAGGGAGGGGCGCGCAGTTCTTC. The chain recombines TRBV28 with TRBJ2-1, with 9 bases identical to TRBD1. CDR1 is MDHEN, CDR2 SYDVKM, per germline. The CDR3 runs to 14 residues. V trimming: 8 bases; J trimming: 12 bases; junction bases outside the gene matches: 14.